This T cell receptor (beta chain) derives from a study of blood T cell repertoires in COVID-19. In the authors' workflow: From reference gene primer amplification, estimates of nucleated cell counts were derived. Measured with immunoSEQ multiplex PCR; TCRdb has only the in-frame clones, and not every one. V and J calls and clone size are given by that table; D and trimming were obtained from the DNA. The sample includes some 250,000 clones, approximately 80% of them seen just once. CDR1 and CDR2 (germline): MNHEY, SMNVEV (reference sequence). J was trimmed by 0 bases and V by 6 bases; bases with no gene match: 1. There are 13 residues in the CDR3.

The clonotype originates from a man aged 55-75 years with acute or convalescent COVID-19. Specimen: peripheral blood. V usage is TRBV27 and J usage is TRBJ1-1, with 7 bases matching TRBD1. Here the CDR3 reads CASRGQMNTEAFF. The CDR3 DNA reads TGTGCCAGCAGGGGACAGATGAACACTGAAGCTTTCTTT.